One sample yielded the 13 T cell receptor beta chains listed below, sequenced in a study of cytotoxic CD8 clonotypes in ibrutinib-treated CLL. Clones were sequenced by immunoSEQ multiplex PCR, and TCRdb holds only the in-frame ones, with some missing. The sample shows about 310,000 clones, about 77% of them seen only once. This material consisted of PBMCs, taken before ibrutinib treatment. These receptors were obtained from a human donor with chronic lymphocytic leukemia.

V gene TRBV29-1 combines with J gene TRBJ2-7; no definite D call. The V and J ends lost 8 bases and 3 bases respectively, with 8 bases between them. The CDR3 extends over 10 amino acids. Germline V gene lookup returns CDR1 SQVTM and CDR2 ANQGSEA. CDR3 residues: CSPPVYEQYF. The CDR3 region has the DNA TGCAGCCCCCCGGTCTACGAGCAGTACTTC.

DNA for the CDR3: TGCGCCAGCAGCTTGGGTCCCTTAAGCTCTGGAAACACCATATATTTT. Translation: CASSLGPLSSGNTIYF. The gene calls are TRBV5-1 and TRBJ1-3; the D is unclear. CDR1 is SGHRS, CDR2 YFSETQ, per germline. V was shortened by 0 bases and J by 0 bases, with 10 bases between the two germline ends. The CDR3 loop spans 16 amino acids.

The rearrangement links TRBV6-5 to TRBJ1-3; weak D call: TRBD1 (6 bases). Germline V lookup: CDR1 MNHEY, CDR2 SVGAGI. CDR3 size: 15 residues. V was pared by 6 bases and J by 1 base, with 13 bases between. The CDR3 bases are TGTGCCAGCAGCTCGGGGGGCTTTTCTGGAAACACCATATATTTT. Its protein product is CASSSGGFSGNTIYF.

V is TRBV5-1 and J is TRBJ2-1; D is unclear. Trimming took off 4 bases at V and 5 bases at J, with 16 bases between the two ends. This CDR3 has 15 amino acids. Germline V lookup: CDR1 SGHRS, CDR2 YFSETQ. The CDR3, as DNA: TGCGCCAGCAGCGTCGACACACCACTCAACAATGAGCAGTTCTTC. It codes for CASSVDTPLNNEQFF.

The chain couples TRBV27 to TRBJ2-2, with a possible D match to TRBD1 (6 bases). CDR1 and CDR2 (germline): MNHEY, SMNVEV (reference sequence). Trimming took 6 bases from V and 2 from J, leaving 16 bases between them. The CDR3 length is 16 residues. The CDR3: CASRKARTENTGELFF. CDR3 DNA: TGTGCCAGCAGGAAAGCTCGGACAGAAAACACCGGGGAGCTGTTTTTT.

The sample holds a few counts of this clone. V usage is TRBV7-9 and J usage is TRBJ1-1, with D perhaps matching TRBD1 (6 bases). Germline V lookup: CDR1 SEHNR, CDR2 FQNEAQ (reference sequence). The V end lost 0 bases, the J end lost 1 base, and 9 bases lay between the germline ends. The CDR3 is made up of 15 amino acids. CDR3 in DNA: TGTGCCAGCAGCTTAGCAGACAGGCAGAACACTGAAGCTTTCTTT. It is translated as CASSLADRQNTEAFF.

J is TRBJ2-7 and V is TRBV15; D remains ambiguous. Trimming stripped 0 bases from V and 3 bases from J, with 9 bases between. CDR1 LNHNV and CDR2 YYDKDF come from the germline V gene (reference sequence). This CDR3 is 14 amino acids long. In DNA, the CDR3 is TGTGCCACCAGCAGAGATAATGGAGTCTACGAGCAGTACTTC. As protein: CATSRDNGVYEQYF.

The V gene is TRBV5-6, the J gene TRBJ2-5, with D perhaps TRBD2 (5 bases). This CDR3 has 15 amino acids. V gave up 5 bases and J gave up 4 bases, with 18 bases separating them. CDR1 and CDR2 (germline): SGHDT, YYEEEE. The CDR3 region has the DNA TGTGCCAGCAGACCAAACACCCTCCGGGGAGAGACCCAGTACTTC. Protein: CASRPNTLRGETQYF.

Remarks on this clone: The sample carries other DNA sequences with the same CDR3. The rearrangement links TRBV9 to TRBJ2-7; D gene unclear. CDR3 length: 14 residues. Deletions cut 0 bases from V and 2 bases from J, with 9 bases between. CDR1 is SGDLS, CDR2 YYNGEE, per germline. The CDR3 loop reads CASSVGSSTYEQYF. In DNA form, the CDR3 reads TGTGCCAGCAGCGTAGGTAGCAGTACCTACGAGCAGTACTTC.

Note on this clone: The junction does not match germline at one end; this may be a read error. The rearrangement links TRBV9 to TRBJ2-1; the D is unclear. Germline-derived CDR1 and CDR2 are SGDLS and YYNGEE. This CDR3 contains 14 residues. In DNA form, the CDR3 reads TGTGCCAGCAGCGTAGTTTACTCCAACAATGAGCAGTTCTTC. It specifies CASSVVYSNNEQFF.

This clone is a singleton in its sample. The chain has TRBV5-6 and TRBJ2-3; D may be TRBD1 or TRBD2 (5 bases each). Per the germline V gene, CDR1 is SGHDT and CDR2 is YYEEEE. This CDR3 spans 16 amino acids. V was trimmed by 0 bases and J by 6 bases, leaving 17 bases between them. The CDR3 spells CASSLVEGQTVDTQYF. Here the CDR3 DNA reads TGTGCCAGCAGCTTGGTCGAGGGGCAAACTGTGGATACGCAGTATTTT.

The chain joins TRBV19 to TRBJ2-7; the match to TRBD1 covers 7 bases. The CDR3 totals 15 residues. J lost 1 base, V lost 5 bases, and 8 bases had no gene match. CDR1 is LNHDA, CDR2 SQIVND, per germline (reference sequence). This CDR3 is CASSGRDSRSYEQYF. The CDR3 coding sequence is TGTGCCAGTAGTGGCCGGGACAGCAGATCCTACGAGCAGTACTTC.

Only one count was recorded for this clone. The CDR3 nucleotides are TGCGCCAGCAGCTTGACAGGGGGCCGGACTGAAGCTTTCTTT. Protein product: CASSLTGGRTEAFF. The chain recombines TRBV5-1 with TRBJ1-1, with 9 bases identical to TRBD1. Germline-derived CDR1 and CDR2 are SGHRS and YFSETQ. CDR3 length equals 14 residues. Trimming removed 1 base from V and 5 bases from J; junction bases left unmatched: 3.